This section outlines one T cell receptor (beta chain) sequence together with its context. Data came from immunoSEQ multiplex PCR; TCRdb stores just in-frame clones and leaves some out. This table has approximately 2.1 million clones, over 90% appearing once. The data were obtained in a study of shared clonotypes between healthy human individuals. At the level of the study: Three plates each covered CD4 naive and memory; CD8 naive two, CD8 memory one.

The receptor comes from a man aged 18-30 years in good health. Some clones in this sample may be carry-over from other donors' samples. Sample: naive CD4+ T cells from PBMCs. Stated subset: CD45RA+ positively selected.

The CDR3 sequence: CASSPRAGLGYTF. CDR3 in DNA: TGCGCCAGCAGCCCAAGGGCAGGTCTTGGCTACACCTTC. The chain has TRBV5-1 and TRBJ1-2; no firm D call. CDR3 length: 13 residues. In germline, CDR1 is SGHRS, CDR2 YFSETQ. Trimming removed 4 bases from V and 7 bases from J, with 14 bases in between.